The table lists the clone carrying this TCR beta chain with a count of one. The source of the sample is a study of cytomegalovirus exposure and HLA in healthy donors. Germline V gene data show CDR1 as SNHLY and CDR2 as FYNNEI. This CDR3 is built from 14 residues. V lost 6 bases, J lost 4 bases, and 13 bases lay in between. With 60 Vbeta and 13 Jbeta primers, the PCR was carried out. TCRdb's table, derived via immunoSEQ multiplex PCR, lists solely in-frame clones and lacks some. The sample gives about 180,000 clones, 84% of which show up once; approximately 1.2% is in the top ten. Sample: PBMCs. This clonotype was obtained from a girl aged 2-10 years in good health and CMV-seropositive. The rearrangement links TRBV2 to TRBJ1-3, with D possibly TRBD1 on 6 matching bases. The CDR3 nucleotides read TGTGCCAGCAGCCGCCCAGGGGTCGGAAACACCATATATTTT. This gives the protein CASSRPGVGNTIYF.